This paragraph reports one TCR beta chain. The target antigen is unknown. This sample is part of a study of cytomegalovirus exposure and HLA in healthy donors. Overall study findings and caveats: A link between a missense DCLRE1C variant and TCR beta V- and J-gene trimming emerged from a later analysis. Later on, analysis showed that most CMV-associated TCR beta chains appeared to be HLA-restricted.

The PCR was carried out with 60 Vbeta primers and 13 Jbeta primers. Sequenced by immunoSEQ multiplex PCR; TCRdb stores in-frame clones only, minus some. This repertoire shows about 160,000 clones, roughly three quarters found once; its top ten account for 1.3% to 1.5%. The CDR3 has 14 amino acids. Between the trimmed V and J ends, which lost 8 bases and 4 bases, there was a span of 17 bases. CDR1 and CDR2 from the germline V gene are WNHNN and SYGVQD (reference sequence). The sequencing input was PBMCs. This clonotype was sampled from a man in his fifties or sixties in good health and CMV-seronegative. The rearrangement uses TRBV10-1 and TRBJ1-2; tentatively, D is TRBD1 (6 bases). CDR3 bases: TGCGCCAGCTACCGAGTCAGGGGCCGCTATGGCTACACCTTC. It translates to CASYRVRGRYGYTF.